A selection of T cell receptor beta chains follows, all from one sample in a study of blood T cell repertoires in COVID-19. Assay: immunoSEQ multiplex PCR; the TCRdb copy retains only in-frame clones and omits some. The table records about 210,000 clones, approximately 90% of them present only once. Sequenced: peripheral blood. Source of these receptors: a man aged 35-49 years with acute or convalescent COVID-19. Each CDR3 is given with its conserved first and last residue. The order of the fields is J gene, clone size, D gene, V gene, CDR3 DNA, CDR3 protein. The D gene is left open where the match is weak. Some rows mark clone size as missing; the rest say once, few, many or name a class of expanded clone.

TRBJ2-1 NA NA TRBV5-1 TGCGCCAGCAGCTTGCAGGGGACGGCCGACTACAATGAGCAGTTCTTC CASSLQGTADYNEQFF
TRBJ1-1 NA NA TRBV29-1 TGCAGCGTTGAAGAGGACGGGGTCACTGAAGCTTTCTTT CSVEEDGVTEAFF
TRBJ1-1 NA NA TRBV27 TGTGCCGCACTAAGTTGGCAGTCTGAAGCTTTCTTT CAALSWQSEAFF
TRBJ2-5 once TRBD1 TRBV18 TGTGCCAGCTCACGGGACAGGGCGGGTTTTGAGACCCAGTACTTC CASSRDRAGFETQYF
TRBJ2-5 NA NA TRBV5-1 TGCGCCAGCAGCCCTAATCGGGAGACCCAGTACTTC CASSPNRETQYF
TRBJ2-7 NA NA TRBV4-1 TGCGCCAGCAGCCAAGAAGCCAGGGCTCCCTACGAGCAGTACTTC CASSQEARAPYEQYF
TRBJ2-2 once TRBD2 TRBV2 TGTGCCAGCGCCTTGTCGACTAGCGGGGGGTACACCGGGGAGCTGTTTTTT CASALSTSGGYTGELFF
TRBJ2-1 once TRBD2 TRBV7-2 TGTGCCAGCAGCTTAGGTACAGCGGGGACGCAGTTCTTC CASSLGTAGTQFF
TRBJ2-6 NA TRBD1 TRBV5-4 TGTGCCAGCAACCTCCTGCCGGGACAGGCCCTCTCTGGGGCCAACGTCCTGACTTTC CASNLLPGQALSGANVLTF
TRBJ2-7 NA NA TRBV5-6 TGTGCCAGCAGCTGGCGGGTCGGTGGGGTTCCCTCCCCCTACGAGCAGTACTTC CASSWRVGGVPSPYEQYF
TRBJ2-3 once TRBD2 TRBV5-1 TGCGCCAGCAGCTTAGGGACTAGTACAGATACGCAGTATTTT CASSLGTSTDTQYF
TRBJ1-1 NA NA TRBV18 TGTGCCAGCTCACTTGGACAGCGTAATGAAGCTTTCTTT CASSLGQRNEAFF
TRBJ1-3 NA NA TRBV7-9 TGTGCCAGCAGCCTCGCGGGGTCCGGAAACACCATATATTTT CASSLAGSGNTIYF
TRBJ1-3 NA NA TRBV5-1 TGCGCCAGCAGCCAAACCACAGGGACTGGAAACACCATATATTTT CASSQTTGTGNTIYF
TRBJ2-1 NA TRBD2 TRBV4-2 TGTGCCAGCAGCCTAAGTGGCCTTAGCGGGGGTAATGAGCAGTTCTTC CASSLSGLSGGNEQFF
TRBJ2-1 NA NA TRBV3-1/TRBV3-2 TGTGCCAGCAGCCTCCGCTGGGCAGGGTTAAACAATGAGCAGTTCTTC CASSLRWAGLNNEQFF
TRBJ2-7 NA TRBD1 TRBV4-2 TGTGCCAGCAGCCAAACGACAGGGTTTTTAACCTACGAGCAGTACTTC CASSQTTGFLTYEQYF
TRBJ1-3 NA NA TRBV19 TGTGCCAGTAGTACCCTGTCAGGAGGGAGAAACACCATATATTTT CASSTLSGGRNTIYF
TRBJ2-3 NA TRBD2 TRBV7-8 TGTGCCAGCAGCTTAGCGGGAGCGGGGGGTATCACAGATACGCAGTATTTT CASSLAGAGGITDTQYF
TRBJ1-2 NA NA TRBV7-9 TGTGCCAGCAGCTTAAAAACAGAATTATATGGCTACACCTTC CASSLKTELYGYTF
TRBJ1-1 NA NA TRBV7-2 TGTGCCAGCAGCTTAGTGGACACGCGGTATGAAGCTTTCTTT CASSLVDTRYEAFF
TRBJ2-7 NA NA TRBV2 TGTGCCAGCAGTGCCGCCGTGAGCTCCTACGAGCAGTACTTC CASSAAVSSYEQYF